A selection of T cell receptor beta chains follows, all from one sample in a study of blood T cell repertoires in COVID-19. Assay used: immunoSEQ multiplex PCR; TCRdb lists only in-frame clones, some missing. Found here are around 250,000 clones, 85% to 90% of them singletons; the top ten hold 4.1%. The sample taken for sequencing was PBMCs or T cells enriched from blood (not recorded which). These receptors came from a woman under 40 with acute COVID-19. The CDR3 runs from the conserved cysteine through the conserved F or W. A D gene is named only where the DNA matches it firmly. A row's size may be missing; if present it is once, few, many or a size class.

NA	TRBD1	TRBJ1-5	TRBV28	CASSRTQGVVQPQHF	TGTGCCAGCAGCCGGACCCAGGGGGTTGTTCAGCCCCAGCATTTT
NA	NA	TRBJ2-5	TRBV5-1	CASREQETQYF	TGCGCCAGCAGGGAGCAAGAGACCCAGTACTTC
NA	NA	TRBJ2-2	TRBV19	CASTPRAGELFF	TGTGCCAGTACCCCTCGGGCCGGGGAGCTGTTTTTT
NA	TRBD2	TRBJ2-1	TRBV2	CASSFPRPAGTYNEQFF	TGTGCCAGCAGTTTCCCTAGGCCAGCGGGAACCTACAATGAGCAGTTCTTC
NA	TRBD2	TRBJ2-2	TRBV11-2	CASSLDQVMASGRAAGELFF	TGTGCCAGCAGCTTAGATCAAGTCATGGCTAGCGGGAGGGCCGCCGGGGAGCTGTTTTTT
NA	NA	TRBJ2-1	TRBV4-2	CASSQDMAPSSYNEQFF	TGTGCCAGCAGCCAAGATATGGCGCCTAGCTCCTACAATGAGCAGTTCTTC
NA	NA	TRBJ1-4	TRBV7-9	CASSSSNEKLFF	TGTGCCAGCAGCTCGAGTAATGAAAAACTGTTTTTT
NA	NA	TRBJ2-7	TRBV5-1	CASRVVDGNTYEQYF	TGCGCCAGCCGGGTCGTTGACGGGAATACCTACGAGCAGTACTTC
NA	NA	TRBJ1-3	TRBV2	CASTLDSSGNTIYF	TGTGCCAGCACCCTGGACAGCTCTGGAAACACCATATATTTT
NA	NA	TRBJ2-1	TRBV25-1	CASGDFNEQFF	TGTGCCAGCGGGGACTTCAATGAGCAGTTCTTC
NA	NA	TRBJ1-2	TRBV27	CASSLGENYGYTF	TGTGCCAGCAGTTTAGGAGAGAACTATGGCTACACCTTC
NA	NA	TRBJ2-1	TRBV6-5	CASSPSDLGYNEQFF	TGTGCCAGCAGTCCCTCGGACTTAGGCTACAATGAGCAGTTCTTC
NA	TRBD2	TRBJ2-3	TRBV4-2	CASSQDWLAADTQYF	TGTGCCAGCAGCCAAGATTGGCTAGCGGCAGATACGCAGTATTTT
NA	NA	TRBJ1-5	TRBV12-3/TRBV12-4	CASSNWAGQPQHF	TGTGCCAGCAGTAATTGGGCCGGTCAGCCCCAGCATTTT
NA	TRBD1	TRBJ1-2	TRBV19	CASSTSTGDYGYTF	TGTGCCAGTAGTACGTCGACAGGGGACTATGGCTACACCTTC
NA	TRBD1	TRBJ2-7	TRBV28	CASRIQGVYEQYF	TGTGCCAGCAGGATACAGGGGGTCTACGAGCAGTACTTC
NA	TRBD2	TRBJ2-7	TRBV28	CASSQAGHEQYF	TGTGCCAGCAGTCAAGCGGGGCACGAGCAGTACTTC
NA	TRBD2	TRBJ2-3	TRBV5-1	CASSLAGGGTDTQYF	TGCGCCAGCAGCTTGGCCGGGGGAGGGACAGATACGCAGTATTTT
NA	TRBD1	TRBJ1-4	TRBV5-1	CASSADREEEKLFF	TGCGCCAGCAGCGCAGACAGGGAGGAGGAAAAACTGTTTTTT
NA	TRBD1	TRBJ2-3	TRBV5-1	CASSEPRDRGQDTQYF	TGCGCCAGCAGCGAACCACGGGACAGGGGGCAGGATACGCAGTATTTT
NA	NA	TRBJ2-1	TRBV19	CASSLPTGRYEQFF	TGTGCCAGTAGTCTACCCACCGGGAGATATGAGCAGTTCTTC
NA	TRBD1	TRBJ2-7	TRBV6-5	CASSSDTGGNYEQYF	TGTGCCAGCAGTTCAGACACAGGGGGCAACTACGAGCAGTACTTC
NA	TRBD1	TRBJ1-1	TRBV7-8	CASSLGTGEMNTEAFF	TGTGCCAGCAGCTTAGGGACAGGGGAGATGAACACTGAAGCTTTCTTT
NA	TRBD1	TRBJ1-1	TRBV28	CASKRPGQGARDTEAFF	TGTGCCAGCAAGAGACCGGGACAGGGGGCACGGGACACTGAAGCTTTCTTT
NA	NA	TRBJ2-7	TRBV30	CAWSSSYEQYF	TGTGCCTGGTCTAGCTCCTACGAGCAGTACTTC
NA	NA	TRBJ2-1	TRBV5-1	CASSLAAEAYNEQFF	TGCGCCAGCAGCTTGGCAGCGGAGGCCTACAATGAGCAGTTCTTC
NA	TRBD1	TRBJ1-2	TRBV6-4	CASSDLGGTSIRYTF	TGTGCCAGCAGTGACTTAGGGGGCACCTCTATTCGCTACACCTTC
few	NA	TRBJ2-7	TRBV28	CASSFTSRPSGEQYF	TGTGCCAGCAGTTTTACTAGCCGGCCCTCTGGCGAGCAGTACTTC
NA	TRBD1	TRBJ1-6	TRBV5-1	CASSLEPGQGNSPLHF	TGCGCCAGCAGCTTGGAACCGGGACAGGGAAATTCACCCCTCCACTTT
NA	TRBD2	TRBJ2-1	TRBV7-9	CASSLGFAAGWEQFF	TGTGCCAGCAGCTTAGGGTTTGCAGCGGGATGGGAGCAGTTCTTC
NA	NA	TRBJ2-3	TRBV28	CASSLRGRLWSGTDTQYF	TGTGCCAGCAGTTTAAGAGGGCGACTTTGGAGTGGCACAGATACGCAGTATTTT
once	NA	TRBJ1-1	TRBV29-1	CSVIGLNTEAFF	TGCAGCGTGATTGGGCTGAACACTGAAGCTTTCTTT
NA	NA	TRBJ1-1	TRBV7-8	CASSSTGISTEAFF	TGTGCCAGCAGCTCGACAGGAATAAGCACTGAAGCTTTCTTT
NA	NA	TRBJ1-5	TRBV19	CASSILEHNQPQHF	TGTGCCAGTAGTATACTTGAGCACAATCAGCCCCAGCATTTT
NA	NA	TRBJ1-1	TRBV7-9	CASSLGPGKNTEAFF	TGTGCCAGCAGCTTAGGTCCAGGGAAGAACACTGAAGCTTTCTTT
NA	TRBD1	TRBJ1-4	TRBV28	CASSDRGPATNEKLFF	TGTGCCAGCAGTGACAGGGGGCCCGCAACTAATGAAAAACTGTTTTTT
once	TRBD2	TRBJ2-1	TRBV2	CASKLADSNEQFF	TGTGCCAGCAAACTAGCGGACTCCAATGAGCAGTTCTTC
NA	NA	TRBJ1-1	TRBV7-8	CASSTPLGAGRTEAFF	TGTGCCAGCAGCACCCCTTTGGGGGCAGGACGAACTGAAGCTTTCTTT
NA	TRBD2	TRBJ2-2	TRBV27	CASSLLGTSPTGELFF	TGTGCCAGCAGTCTCTTGGGGACTAGCCCCACCGGGGAGCTGTTTTTT
few	NA	TRBJ1-3	TRBV3-1/TRBV3-2	CASSQERSSGNTIYF	TGTGCCAGCAGCCAAGAACGGTCCTCTGGAAACACCATATATTTT
NA	NA	TRBJ2-5	TRBV7-9	CASSDTDGLGGETQYF	TGTGCCAGCAGCGATACGGACGGACTGGGGGGAGAGACCCAGTACTTC
NA	TRBD1	TRBJ2-7	TRBV7-9	CASSYPGQGRYEQYF	TGTGCCAGCAGCTACCCAGGACAGGGGAGGTACGAGCAGTACTTC
NA	TRBD1	TRBJ1-2	TRBV3-1/TRBV3-2	CASSQGPGTGGANYGYTF	TGTGCCAGCAGCCAAGGCCCCGGGACAGGAGGGGCTAACTATGGCTACACCTTC